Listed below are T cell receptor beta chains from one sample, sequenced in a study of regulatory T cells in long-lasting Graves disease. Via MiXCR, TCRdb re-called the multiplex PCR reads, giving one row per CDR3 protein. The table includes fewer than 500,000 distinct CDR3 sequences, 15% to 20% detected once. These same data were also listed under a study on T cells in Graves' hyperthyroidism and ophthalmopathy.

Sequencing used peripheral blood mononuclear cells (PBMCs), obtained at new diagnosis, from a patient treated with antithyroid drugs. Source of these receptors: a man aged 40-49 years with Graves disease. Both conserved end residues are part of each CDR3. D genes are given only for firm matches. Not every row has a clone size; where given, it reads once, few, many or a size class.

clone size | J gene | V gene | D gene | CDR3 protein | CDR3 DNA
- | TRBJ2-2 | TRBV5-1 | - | CASSPQGRNTGELFF | TGCGCCAGCAGTCCCCAGGGGCGGAACACCGGGGAGCTGTTTTTT
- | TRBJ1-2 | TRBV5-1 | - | CASSLTTGDYGYTF | TGCGCCAGCAGCCTAACAACAGGAGACTATGGCTACACCTTC
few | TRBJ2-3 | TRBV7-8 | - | CASSSLGRASTDTQYF | TGTGCCAGCAGCTCCCTCGGACGGGCCAGCACAGATACGCAGTATTTT
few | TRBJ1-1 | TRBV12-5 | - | CASGTTQGANTEAFF | TGTGCTAGTGGTACGACACAGGGCGCGAACACTGAAGCTTTCTTT
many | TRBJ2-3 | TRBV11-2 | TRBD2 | CASSSLAGGTDTQYF | TGTGCCAGCAGTTCACTAGCGGGAGGGACAGATACGCAGTATTTT
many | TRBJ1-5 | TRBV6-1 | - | CASSKARRQPQHF | TGTGCCAGCAGTAAGGCCCGCCGTCAGCCCCAGCATTTT
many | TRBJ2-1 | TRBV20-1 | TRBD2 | CNAHTGTNNEQFF | TGCAATGCGCATACCGGGACTAACAATGAGCAGTTCTTC
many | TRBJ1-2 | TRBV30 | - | CAWSVGGASNYGYTF | TGTGCCTGGAGTGTTGGAGGGGCATCAAACTATGGCTACACCTTC
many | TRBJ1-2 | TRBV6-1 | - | CASRSGTLGFGGYTF | TGTGCCAGCAGGAGCGGGACTCTTGGTTTCGGAGGCTACACCTTC
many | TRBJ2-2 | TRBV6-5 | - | CASSYAGEYTGELFF | TGTGCCAGCAGTTACGCCGGGGAGTACACCGGGGAGCTGTTTTTT
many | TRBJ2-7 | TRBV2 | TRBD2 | CASDRSGSNEQYF | TGTGCCAGCGACCGTAGCGGGAGTAACGAGCAGTACTTC
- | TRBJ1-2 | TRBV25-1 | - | CASSIRADYGYTF | TGTGCCAGCAGTATCCGGGCCGACTATGGCTACACCTTC
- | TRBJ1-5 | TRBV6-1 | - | CASSWDGNSNQPQHF | TGTGCCAGCAGCTGGGACGGAAATAGCAATCAGCCCCAGCATTTT
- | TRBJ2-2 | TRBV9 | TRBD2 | CASSSPTGGNTGELFF | TGTGCCAGCAGCTCCCCAACGGGAGGGAACACCGGGGAGCTGTTTTTT
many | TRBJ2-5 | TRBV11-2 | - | CASSRQLGETQYF | TGTGCCAGCAGCAGACAACTAGGGGAGACCCAGTACTTC
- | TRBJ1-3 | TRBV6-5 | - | CASSYLSGNTIYF | TGTGCCAGCAGTTACCTCTCTGGAAACACCATATATTTT
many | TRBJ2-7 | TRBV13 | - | CASSFGISYEQYF | TGTGCCAGCAGCTTCGGGATTTCCTACGAGCAGTACTTC
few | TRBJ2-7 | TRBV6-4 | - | CASSYRGIYEQYF | TGTGCCAGCAGTTACCGGGGGATCTACGAGCAGTACTTC
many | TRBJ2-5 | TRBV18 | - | CASSDQAGFQETQYF | TGTGCCAGCTCTGATCAAGCGGGTTTCCAAGAGACCCAGTACTTC